What follows are 15 T cell receptor beta chains derived from one specimen sequenced in a study of T-cell reconstitution after alpha-beta-depleted transplantation in children. Preparation of the TCRbeta library used unique molecular identifiers. TCRdb re-called the PCR reads through MiXCR, storing one row per CDR3 protein. Of 450,000 to 700,000 distinct CDR3 sequences detected, 27% appear once; the ten largest clones hold just over 35%. The specimen comprised PBMCs, sampled before TCRalphabeta/CD19-depleted stem cell transplant. The receptors were gathered from a boy in the first two years of life with Wiskott-Aldrich syndrome, due to receive a stem cell transplant.

A word on this clonotype: One junction end does not reproduce the germline sequence, and a read error may be involved. The gene calls are TRBV5-1 and TRBJ1-1; the D is unclear. Per the germline V gene, CDR1 is SGHRS and CDR2 is YFSETQ. The CDR3 has 14 residues. The CDR3 protein is CASSLPNPLTEASF. The CDR3 DNA follows: TGCGCCAGCAGCTTGCCCAACCCTCTCACTGAAGCTTCTTTT.

This CDR3 reads CASSYKGQGFEQFF. The CDR3 DNA reads TGTGCCAGCAGTTACAAGGGACAGGGCTTTGAGCAGTTCTTC. The chain uses TRBV6-5 and TRBJ2-1; 9 nucleotides line up with TRBD1. Losses at the gene ends were 2 bases for V and 9 bases for J; bases not matched to a gene: 5. CDR1 is MNHEY, CDR2 SVGAGI, per germline. This CDR3 is 14 amino acids long.

This clonotype has a handful of counts. The chain couples TRBV7-2 to TRBJ2-5; D is ambiguous. Germline V gene sequence: CDR1 SGHTA, CDR2 FQGNSA. V lost 2 bases and J lost 2, with 15 bases in between. The CDR3 extends over 16 amino acids. This CDR3 reads CASSLNSRGSQETQYF. The CDR3 DNA follows: TGTGCCAGCAGCTTAAATTCGCGTGGAAGTCAAGAGACCCAGTACTTC.

CDR3 in DNA: TGTGCCACCAGTGGGACTAGCGGGAGCAATGAGCAGTTCTTC. This sequence encodes CATSGTSGSNEQFF. The chain couples TRBV24-1 to TRBJ2-1, with 13 bases aligning to TRBD2. The CDR3 length is 14 residues. J lost 6 bases, V lost 5 bases, and 0 bases had no gene match. Germline loops: CDR1 KGHDR, CDR2 SFDVKD.

The CDR3 reads CASRTGFSYEQYF. CDR3 nucleotides: TGCGCCAGCAGAACAGGGTTTTCCTACGAGCAGTACTTC. The chain links TRBV10-2 to TRBJ2-7; TRBD1 is a possible D gene (6 bases). Germline-derived CDR1 and CDR2 are WSHSY and SAAADI. Trimming removed 6 bases at V and 1 base at J, with 10 bases between. This CDR3 comprises 13 residues.

This clonotype was seen a handful of times. The rearrangement links TRBV19 to TRBJ1-5; perhaps TRBD1 as D (6 bases). CDR1 is LNHDA and CDR2 is SQIVND in the germline V gene (reference sequence). Trimming took off 1 base at V and 6 bases at J, with 19 bases between the two ends. This CDR3 region has 17 residues. The CDR3 sequence: CASSIVGGQSGSQPQHF. The CDR3 coding sequence is TGTGCCAGTAGTATAGTGGGGGGACAATCCGGGAGTCAGCCCCAGCATTTT.

The chain joins TRBV20-1 to TRBJ2-7; the D gene is possibly TRBD2 (5 bases). The V gene lost 5 bases and the J gene lost 3 bases, with 8 bases spanning the gap. Germline-derived CDR1 and CDR2 are DFQATT and SNEGSKA (reference sequence). The CDR3 sequence is 11 residues long. In nucleotides, the CDR3 is TGCAGTGCTGGGAGACTCTACGAGCAGTACTTC. Translated: CSAGRLYEQYF.

J is TRBJ1-3 and V is TRBV2; D gene ambiguous. In germline, CDR1 is SNHLY, CDR2 FYNNEI. The V end lost 6 bases, the J end lost 9 bases, and 15 bases lay between the germline ends. This CDR3 is built from 13 residues. This CDR3 reads CASRLRISTTIYF. The CDR3 coding sequence is TGTGCCAGCAGACTTCGAATCTCCACCACCATATATTTT.

In its sample, this clonotype was seen a few times. The chain is built from TRBV20-1 and TRBJ2-7; 10 bases map to TRBD2. The trim removed 1 base at V and 6 bases at J, leaving 6 bases unmatched. The CDR3 loop spans 14 amino acids. Germline V CDR1 and CDR2: DFQATT, SNEGSKA (reference sequence). CDR3 bases: TGCAGTGCTAGAGTTCTAGCGGGAGTTAGCGAGCAGTACTTC. It is translated as CSARVLAGVSEQYF.

This clonotype was found a few times. The chain has TRBV10-3 and TRBJ2-1; perhaps TRBD1 as D (5 bases). The CDR3 runs 16 residues. CDR1 and CDR2 from the germline V gene are ENHRY and SYGVKD. Trimming removed 6 bases from V and 2 bases from J, with 17 bases in between. CDR3 nucleotides: TGTGCCATCAGCGTTAGACAGCGCGGCACCTACAATGAGCAGTTCTTC. Protein: CAISVRQRGTYNEQFF.

This clonotype was seen a few times. A junction boundary mismatches the germline segment, possibly from a read error. The chain uses TRBV12-3 or TRBV12-4 and TRBJ2-7, with 9 bases fitting TRBD1. The CDR3 loop spans 14 amino acids. In DNA, the CDR3 is TGTGCCAGCAGTCGGACAGGGGACTTCTACGGGCAGTACTTC. It codes for CASSRTGDFYGQYF.

This clonotype was observed a handful of times. The gene calls are TRBV5-1 and TRBJ2-3; 9 bases map to TRBD1. The germline V gene has CDR1 SGHRS and CDR2 YFSETQ. The CDR3 is 16 residues long. V lost 4 bases, J lost 6 bases, and 12 bases stayed unmatched. CDR3 DNA sequence: TGCGCCAGCAGCAGGGCCGGGACAGGGTCTTCGGATACGCAGTATTTT. It translates to CASSRAGTGSSDTQYF. The full variable domain, in which reference TRBV5-1 and TRBJ2-3 provide the parts outside the CDR3, is KAGVTQTPRYLIKTRGQQVTLSCSPISGHRSVSWYQQTPGQGLQFLFEYFSETQRNKGNFPGRFSGRQFSNSRSEMNVSTLELGDSALYLCASSRAGTGSSDTQYFGPGTRLTVL.

This chain links TRBV12-3 or TRBV12-4 with TRBJ2-1, with a weak D call TRBD2 (6 bases). This CDR3 has 15 residues. Trimming left V 3 bases short and J 3 bases short, with 12 bases between. CDR3 sequence (DNA): TGTGCCAGCAGTTTTAATTCCGGGAGCTACAATGAGCAGTTCTTC. Translated, it gives CASSFNSGSYNEQFF.

This clonotype was counted a few times. The chain employs TRBV5-1 and TRBJ2-1, with 11 bases fitting TRBD2. Trimming took 0 bases from V and 0 from J; bases not matched to a gene: 17. The CDR3 extends over 22 amino acids. Germline assignment: CDR1 SGHRS and CDR2 YFSETQ. The CDR3, as DNA: TGCGCCAGCAGCTTGGGGGGTTATCACTCCGCGACTAGCGGGGTCTCCTACAATGAGCAGTTCTTC. This translates into CASSLGGYHSATSGVSYNEQFF.

This clonotype was seen only once. The chain combines TRBV5-5 with TRBJ2-7, with 9 bases that match TRBD1. The ends lost 5 bases at V and 5 bases at J; junction bases unmatched: 8. The CDR3 extends over 14 amino acids. Germline assignment: CDR1 SGHKS and CDR2 YYEKEE (reference sequence). CDR3 sequence reads: CASRYGQGRNEQYF. The CDR3 DNA is TGTGCCAGCAGATATGGACAGGGGAGAAACGAGCAGTACTTC.